These 21 T cell receptor beta chains came from one sample sequenced in a study of neoadjuvant anti-PD-1 for oral cavity cancer. Time point given: after neoadjuvant nivolumab, at surgical resection. Assay: immunoSEQ multiplex PCR; the TCRdb copy retains only in-frame clones and omits some. This table has over 25,000 clones, around four fifths appearing once. Sequenced material: PBMCs, taken after nivolumab (anti-PD-1) treatment. Receptor source: a person between 40 and 85 years old with oral cavity squamous cell carcinoma.

This clone was counted once. The chain couples TRBV11-2 to TRBJ1-1; no firm D call. CDR3 length: 17 amino acids. Trimming pared 1 base from V and 0 bases from J, leaving 15 bases between. Germline V lookup: CDR1 SGHAT, CDR2 FQNNGV. The CDR3 coding sequence is TGTGCCAGCAGCTTAGGATACTGGACCGACATGAACACTGAAGCTTTCTTT. It translates to CASSLGYWTDMNTEAFF.

The chain is built from TRBV28 and TRBJ1-2; 9 bases fit TRBD1. CDR1 is MDHEN and CDR2 is SYDVKM in the germline V gene. The V and J ends lost 6 bases and 7 bases, in that order; junction bases with no gene match: 9. The CDR3 is 14 amino acids. The CDR3 spells CASSSFGTGSGYTF. As DNA, the CDR3 is TGTGCCAGCAGCTCCTTCGGGACAGGGAGTGGCTACACCTTC.

The chain has TRBV7-9 and TRBJ1-5; TRBD1 agrees at 10 bases. The germline V gene encodes CDR1 SEHNR and CDR2 FQNEAQ (reference sequence). After removal of 4 bases from V and 7 bases from J, the junction contained 10 bases not matched to a gene. CDR3 length: 16 residues. The CDR3 loop reads CASSSRTGGTEQPQHF. In nucleotides, the CDR3 is TGTGCCAGCAGCTCCCGGACAGGGGGTACCGAACAGCCCCAGCATTTT.

CDR3 region: CASSFGSANEQFF. Written as DNA, the CDR3 is TGTGCCAGCAGCTTTGGGTCAGCCAATGAGCAGTTCTTC. This sequence joins TRBV5-5 and TRBJ2-1; D call uncertain. The CDR3 extends over 13 amino acids. The V end was cut by 2 bases, the J end by 6 bases, with 9 bases between. Per germline, CDR1 SGHKS and CDR2 YYEKEE (reference sequence).

The chain combines TRBV5-4 with TRBJ1-4; TRBD1 aligns across 9 bases. Trimming cost V 4 bases and J 6 bases; bases outside gene matches: 10. Germline-derived CDR1 and CDR2 are SGHNT and YYREEE (reference sequence). The CDR3 is 16 residues long. The CDR3 DNA follows: TGTGCCAGCAGCCAAGAGGAGGGACAGGGACATGAAAAACTGTTTTTT. Translated: CASSQEEGQGHEKLFF. The full variable domain, with the rest looked up from reference TRBV5-4 and TRBJ1-4, is ETGVTQSPTHLIKTRGQQVTLRCSSQSGHNTVSWYQQALGQGPQFIFQYYREEENGRGNFPPRFSGLQFPNYSSELNVNALELDDSALYLCASSQEEGQGHEKLFFGSGTQLSVL.

The CDR3 loop is CASSLAGQAAGELFF. Written as DNA, the CDR3 is TGCGCCAGCAGCTTGGCGGGACAGGCCGCCGGGGAGCTGTTTTTT. V is TRBV5-1 and J is TRBJ2-2, with 8 positions matching TRBD1. CDR3 length: 15 amino acids. J was trimmed by 6 bases and V by 0 bases; bases with no gene match: 4. Germline assignment: CDR1 SGHRS and CDR2 YFSETQ.

The chain couples TRBV6-4 to TRBJ2-3; 12 bases fit TRBD2. This CDR3 comprises 16 residues. Losses at the gene ends were 3 bases for V and 5 bases for J; bases not matched to a gene: 6. Germline CDR1 MRHNA, CDR2 SNTAGT. CDR3 coding DNA: TGTGCCAGCAGTGATTCTAGCGGGGGGGCCGTAGATACGCAGTATTTT. Protein: CASSDSSGGAVDTQYF.

The chain joins TRBV18 to TRBJ2-1; TRBD1 agrees at 7 bases. CDR1 KGHSH and CDR2 LQKENI come from the germline V gene. This CDR3 comprises 15 residues. J was trimmed by 8 bases and V by 2 bases; bases with no gene match: 9. The CDR3 DNA sequence: TGTGCCAGCTCACCAAGTACAGGGGCCTGGGATGAGCAGTTCTTC. This gives the protein CASSPSTGAWDEQFF.

The chain combines TRBV5-6 with TRBJ1-6, with no clear D. CDR1 and CDR2 (germline): SGHDT, YYEEEE. Between the trimmed V and J ends, which lost 4 bases and 2 bases, there was a span of 13 bases. The CDR3 runs 16 residues. The CDR3 sequence is CASSVYLRAYNSPLHF. CDR3 nucleotide sequence: TGTGCCAGCAGCGTCTACCTCCGGGCCTATAATTCACCCCTCCACTTT.

V gene TRBV2 combines with J gene TRBJ2-1, with a possible D match to TRBD2 (6 bases). CDR1 is SNHLY, CDR2 FYNNEI, per germline. The CDR3 sequence is 15 residues long. With 3 bases removed from V and 3 bases from J, the gap between germline ends came to 12 bases. The chain's CDR3 is CASSDGGMGYNEQFF. In DNA form, the CDR3 reads TGTGCCAGCAGTGATGGGGGGATGGGCTACAATGAGCAGTTCTTC.

CDR3: CASSHGGGSGANVLTF. In DNA form, the CDR3 reads TGCGCCAGCAGCCATGGAGGGGGCTCTGGGGCCAACGTCCTGACTTTC. The rearrangement links TRBV4-3 to TRBJ2-6; D assignment may be TRBD1 or TRBD2 (6 bases each). The CDR3 runs to 16 residues. Germline-derived CDR1 and CDR2 are LGHNA and YSLEER. Trimming took off 3 bases at V and 0 bases at J, with 9 bases between the two ends.

The genes are TRBV2 and TRBJ1-1, with no clear D. The CDR3 consists of 14 residues. The V and J ends lost 2 bases and 10 bases respectively, with 17 bases between them. Germline CDR1 reads SNHLY; CDR2 reads FYNNEI. As DNA, the CDR3 is TGTGCCAGCAGTGAACAAGGAGGGAGGTCGGGAGCTTTCTTT. Translating it yields CASSEQGGRSGAFF.

The chain recombines TRBV5-4 with TRBJ1-3; TRBD1 is a possible D gene (5 bases). The CDR3 runs 17 residues. The germline V and J ends were trimmed by 1 base and 0 bases, with 14 bases remaining between them. Germline assignment: CDR1 SGHNT and CDR2 YYREEE (reference sequence). Here the CDR3 reads CASSLSGPRSSGNTIYF. DNA for the CDR3: TGTGCCAGCAGCTTGTCAGGGCCCAGGAGCTCTGGAAACACCATATATTTT.

This sequence joins TRBV11-2 and TRBJ2-2; a weak D match, TRBD1 (5 bases). Germline V gene lookup returns CDR1 SGHAT and CDR2 FQNNGV. V lost 3 bases and J lost 4, with 12 bases in between. This CDR3 is built from 15 residues. The CDR3 protein is CASSFVRARTGELFF. CDR3 DNA: TGTGCCAGCAGCTTTGTCAGGGCTCGCACCGGGGAGCTGTTTTTT.

The chain uses TRBV4-3 and TRBJ1-2; D gene unclear. The V gene's germline CDR1 is LGHNA and CDR2 YSLEER. The CDR3 loop spans 18 amino acids. Trimming left V 0 bases short and J 4 bases short, with 21 bases between. DNA for the CDR3: TGCGCCAGCAGCCAAGATCATGGCAGCGAAACCCCACTCTATGGCTACACCTTC. Its protein product is CASSQDHGSETPLYGYTF.

This clone occurred a few times. This chain connects TRBV6-5 to TRBJ1-5; D remains ambiguous. Germline CDR1 is MNHEY and CDR2 is SVGAGI. Trimming removed 5 bases at V and 1 base at J, with 12 bases between. The CDR3 is 15 amino acids. The CDR3 DNA reads as TGTGCCAGCAGTCCGGACGGAGCCAGCAATCAGCCCCAGCATTTT. Translated, it gives CASSPDGASNQPQHF.

The genes are TRBV7-2 and TRBJ2-1; 9 bases line up with TRBD1. This CDR3 comprises 15 residues. J was trimmed by 10 bases and V by 5 bases; bases with no gene match: 12. CDR1 is SGHTA, CDR2 FQGNSA, per germline. The CDR3 nucleotides read TGTGCCAGCAGCCCTAGTCCCGGGACAGGGCGCGAGCAGTTCTTC. Encoded protein: CASSPSPGTGREQFF.

DNA of the CDR3: TGTGCCAGCAGCGTAGGTTTAGGACAGGGGTTAGATACGCAGTATTTT. Amino acid sequence: CASSVGLGQGLDTQYF. The chain employs TRBV9 and TRBJ2-3, with TRBD1 matching 9 bases. The V and J ends lost 0 bases and 5 bases, in that order; junction bases with no gene match: 7. Germline V gives CDR1 SGDLS, CDR2 YYNGEE. The CDR3 sequence is 16 residues long. The full variable domain, in which reference TRBV9 and TRBJ2-3 provide the parts outside the CDR3, is DSGVTQTPKHLITATGQRVTLRCSPRSGDLSVYWYQQSLDQGLQFLIQYYNGEERAKGNILERFSAQQFPDLHSELNLSSLELGDSALYFCASSVGLGQGLDTQYFGPGTRLTVL.

This clone was counted a few times. The chain employs TRBV9 and TRBJ2-7; unclear D gene. Trimming took 0 bases from V and 3 from J, leaving 10 bases between them. This CDR3 has 14 residues. CDR1 and CDR2 from the germline V gene are SGDLS and YYNGEE. CDR3 sequence (DNA): TGTGCCAGCAGCGTAGCTGACTCTCGCTACGAGCAGTACTTC. It codes for CASSVADSRYEQYF.

The gene calls are TRBV5-1 and TRBJ1-5, with D maybe TRBD1 (5 bases). The CDR3 totals 16 residues. V was clipped by 0 bases and J by 0 bases, with 10 bases between them. Germline V gene sequence: CDR1 SGHRS, CDR2 YFSETQ. This chain's CDR3 is CASSLGAGNSNQPQHF. The CDR3 region has the DNA TGCGCCAGCAGCTTGGGGGCAGGGAATAGCAATCAGCCCCAGCATTTT.

J is TRBJ1-4 and V is TRBV6-5, with 10 positions matching TRBD1. The CDR3 loop spans 14 amino acids. Germline lookup yields CDR1 MNHEY and CDR2 SVGAGI. Trimming removed 2 bases from V and 8 bases from J; junction bases left unmatched: 2. CDR3 amino acids: CASSYRDRGEKLFF. The CDR3 DNA sequence: TGTGCCAGCAGTTACCGGGACAGGGGCGAAAAACTGTTTTTT.